A single sample gave rise to the 16 T cell receptor beta chains below, sequenced in a study of shared clonotypes between healthy human individuals. Measured with immunoSEQ multiplex PCR; TCRdb has only the in-frame clones, and not every one. The data show roughly 2,000,000 clones, with about 95% seen just once and roughly 1% held by the top ten. CD45RO-negative, CCR7-selected cells formed the naive CD8 fraction, which excluded terminally differentiated effector memory CD45RA+ cells. Sequenced: naive CD8+ T cells sorted from blood. The receptors stem from a man aged 18-30 years in good health.

The CDR3 reads CASSLGSSGGSSMETQYF. In DNA, the CDR3 is TGTGCCAGCAGCTTGGGCTCTAGCGGGGGGTCTAGTATGGAGACCCAGTACTTC. The V gene is TRBV7-6, the J gene TRBJ2-5; 11 nucleotides line up with TRBD2. With V trimmed by 3 bases and J by 5 bases, 14 bases remained unmatched. CDR3 length equals 18 residues. Looked up from germline, CDR1 is SGHVS and CDR2 is FNYEAQ.

This clone was found once. This chain uses TRBV27 with TRBJ1-2; D is uncertain. The CDR3 runs 15 residues. In germline, CDR1 is MNHEY, CDR2 SMNVEV (reference sequence). V lost 6 bases to trimming and J lost 8 bases, with 22 bases between them. The DNA for the CDR3 is TGTGCCAGCAGCCCACTGGCCGGGTCCCACGGAGGCTACACCTTC. This codes for CASSPLAGSHGGYTF.

The chain couples TRBV2 to TRBJ2-7; TRBD2 aligns across 15 bases. The CDR3 has 17 amino acids. The J segment lost 0 bases and the V segment lost 10 bases, leaving 10 bases of the junction unmatched. Germline lookup yields CDR1 SNHLY and CDR2 FYNNEI. CDR3 sequence (DNA): TGTGCCACCGGGACTAGCGGGGGGCGTATTAGCTCCTACGAGCAGTACTTC. It translates to CATGTSGGRISSYEQYF.

This chain connects TRBV9 to TRBJ2-5, with D maybe TRBD1 (5 bases). The CDR3 is made up of 14 amino acids. CDR1 and CDR2 from the germline V gene are SGDLS and YYNGEE. Trimming took 0 bases from V and 4 from J, leaving 10 bases between them. As DNA, the CDR3 is TGTGCCAGCAGCGTAGTGGGGCTGGGAGAGACCCAGTACTTC. This translates into CASSVVGLGETQYF.

The chain combines TRBV4-1 with TRBJ2-1; 7 bases map to TRBD2. Germline V gene lookup returns CDR1 MGHRA and CDR2 YSYEKL. The V and J ends lost 0 bases and 5 bases, in that order; junction bases with no gene match: 7. The CDR3 sequence is 16 residues long. The CDR3 region has the DNA TGCGCCAGCAGCCAAGATACCGGACTAGGGGACAATGAGCAGTTCTTC. Protein product: CASSQDTGLGDNEQFF.

The CDR3 sequence: CASRPGQGNYEQYF. CDR3 in DNA: TGTGCCAGCAGGCCTGGACAGGGTAACTACGAGCAGTACTTC. The chain recombines TRBV6-5 with TRBJ2-7; 8 positions agree with TRBD1. Germline CDR1 reads MNHEY; CDR2 reads SVGAGI. Trimming cost V 6 bases and J 3 bases; bases outside gene matches: 7. The CDR3 loop spans 14 amino acids.

The chain uses TRBV5-6 and TRBJ1-2; tentative D call: TRBD1 (5 bases). Trimming shortened V by 5 bases and J by 8 bases, and 19 bases separated the two germline ends. The CDR3 loop spans 14 amino acids. Germline CDR1 is SGHDT and CDR2 is YYEEEE. The CDR3 loop reads CASSWGGVDIGYTF. CDR3 in DNA: TGTGCCAGCAGTTGGGGCGGGGTGGATATCGGCTACACCTTC.

The chain couples TRBV9 to TRBJ2-3; perhaps TRBD2 as D (6 bases). Trimming took off 0 bases at V and 8 bases at J, with 13 bases between the two ends. Germline V CDR1 and CDR2: SGDLS, YYNGEE. The CDR3 has 14 amino acids. CDR3 sequence: CASSVGGTSSTQYF. CDR3 nucleotides: TGTGCCAGCAGCGTAGGGGGAACTAGCTCTACGCAGTATTTT.

This chain joins TRBV29-1 and TRBJ2-1; TRBD1 matches at 7 bases. Germline CDR1 SQVTM, CDR2 ANQGSEA. This CDR3 spans 15 amino acids. Trimming removed 7 bases from V and 2 bases from J; junction bases left unmatched: 11. For the CDR3, the DNA is TGCAGCGCTTCGACCGGGACAGAGACCTACAATGAGCAGTTCTTC. Translation: CSASTGTETYNEQFF.

V gene TRBV29-1 combines with J gene TRBJ2-1; TRBD2 matches 10 bases. Trimming cost V 0 bases and J 4 bases; bases outside gene matches: 6. Germline-derived CDR1 and CDR2 are SQVTM and ANQGSEA. The CDR3 loop spans 16 amino acids. The CDR3 sequence: CSVEDPSGGLYNEQFF. CDR3 bases: TGCAGCGTTGAAGATCCTAGCGGGGGCCTATACAATGAGCAGTTCTTC.

The chain recombines TRBV5-4 with TRBJ1-2, with D possibly matching TRBD1 (5 bases). This CDR3 comprises 14 residues. V shed 0 bases and J shed 4 bases, with 10 bases lying between them. Germline-derived CDR1 and CDR2 are SGHNT and YYREEE (reference sequence). This CDR3 reads CASSLESGVYGYTF. CDR3 sequence (DNA): TGTGCCAGCAGCTTGGAATCGGGGGTCTATGGCTACACCTTC.

This chain joins TRBV4-1 and TRBJ2-7; D might be TRBD1 (6 bases). This CDR3 is 14 amino acids long. Germline CDR1 is MGHRA and CDR2 is YSYEKL. V was pared by 1 base and J by 6 bases, with 13 bases between. CDR3 region: CASSQVGQPGEQYF. CDR3 in DNA: TGCGCCAGCAGCCAAGTAGGACAGCCTGGCGAGCAGTACTTC.

J is TRBJ2-5 and V is TRBV28; TRBD2 might be the D (5 bases). V was clipped by 0 bases and J by 5 bases, with 7 bases between them. Germline lookup yields CDR1 MDHEN and CDR2 SYDVKM. CDR3 length: 13 amino acids. Written as DNA, the CDR3 is TGTGCCAGCAGTTTATGGGGAGAGGAGACCCAGTACTTC. Translated: CASSLWGEETQYF.

CDR3 in amino acids: CAISESLTSGGKGDTQYF. CDR3 nucleotides: TGTGCCATCAGTGAGTCTTTGACTAGCGGGGGCAAAGGGGATACGCAGTATTTT. This chain links TRBV10-3 with TRBJ2-3, with 12 bases fitting TRBD2. The CDR3 covers 18 residues. Germline assignment: CDR1 ENHRY and CDR2 SYGVKD. The V gene end was trimmed by 0 bases and the J gene end by 6 bases; junction bases not matched to a gene: 10.

This rearrangement joins TRBV9 to TRBJ2-5; 10 bases are a match to TRBD1. CDR1 is SGDLS, CDR2 YYNGEE, per germline. The junction had 5 bases not matched to a gene; V was cut back by 3 bases and J by 3 bases. CDR3 size: 15 residues. CDR3 DNA sequence: TGTGCCAGCAGCGCGGGACAGGGGTTCGAAGAGACCCAGTACTTC. Amino acid sequence: CASSAGQGFEETQYF.

The chain employs TRBV5-6 and TRBJ2-7, with D perhaps matching TRBD2 (5 bases). Per germline, CDR1 SGHDT and CDR2 YYEEEE. Trimming removed 4 bases at V and 8 bases at J, with 19 bases between. The CDR3 contains 14 residues. CDR3 loop: CASSPDLGWAKQYF. The CDR3 region has the DNA TGTGCCAGCAGCCCGGACTTGGGGTGGGCGAAGCAGTACTTC.